What follows are 8 T cell receptor beta chains derived from one specimen sequenced in a study of radiotherapy plus CTLA-4 blockade in lung cancer. Sequencing was performed with immunoSEQ multiplex PCR; in TCRdb, only in-frame clones are kept and a portion is missing. The sample yields around 77,000 clones, 70% to 80% seen once. Sequences were derived from peripheral blood, sampled from a patient treated with radiotherapy plus ipilimumab. These receptors came from a human donor with non-small cell lung cancer whose response to radiotherapy plus ipilimumab could not be evaluated.

J is TRBJ2-6 and V is TRBV27; TRBD1 is a possible D gene (5 bases). CDR1 and CDR2 from the germline V gene are MNHEY and SMNVEV (reference sequence). This CDR3 is 16 amino acids long. Deletions cut 5 bases from V and 0 bases from J, with 11 bases between. Written as DNA, the CDR3 is TGTGCCAGCAGTCCTGGGGCAGACTCTGGGGCCAACGTCCTGACTTTC. It encodes CASSPGADSGANVLTF.

The chain joins TRBV5-1 to TRBJ1-2, with TRBD1 identical over 9 bases. This CDR3 is built from 12 residues. CDR1 is SGHRS, CDR2 YFSETQ, per germline. Germline trimming cut 5 bases from V and 8 bases from J; bases unmatched to any gene: 4. In nucleotides, the CDR3 is TGCGCCAGCAGTCGGACAGGGGACGGCTACACCTTC. Amino acids: CASSRTGDGYTF.

The CDR3 nucleotides are TGTGCCAGCAGTCGGCCGGGGGGGGAGCCCCAGCATTTT. Translation gives CASSRPGGEPQHF. This chain links TRBV6-5 with TRBJ1-5; D is possibly TRBD1 (5 bases). The CDR3 length is 13 residues. CDR1 MNHEY and CDR2 SVGAGI come from the germline V gene. Trimming took 5 bases from V and 8 from J, leaving 13 bases between them.

This chain joins TRBV27 and TRBJ2-7; no clear D. The CDR3 covers 14 residues. Germline assignment: CDR1 MNHEY and CDR2 SMNVEV (reference sequence). The germline V and J ends were trimmed by 2 bases and 0 bases, with 8 bases remaining between them. The CDR3 bases are TGTGCCAGCAGTTTAATACCTAGCTCCTACGAGCAGTACTTC. The encoded protein is CASSLIPSSYEQYF.

The CDR3 is CASSFRNSYGYTF. Written as DNA, the CDR3 is TGTGCCAGCAGTTTTCGTAATAGCTATGGCTACACCTTC. V gene TRBV28 combines with J gene TRBJ1-2; D gene unclear. CDR1 is MDHEN and CDR2 is SYDVKM in the germline V gene. Between the trimmed V and J ends, which lost 3 bases and 4 bases, there was a span of 9 bases. This CDR3 has 13 residues.

This chain connects TRBV10-3 to TRBJ2-7, with D possibly TRBD1 on 6 matching bases. V was trimmed by 5 bases and J by 0 bases, leaving 11 bases between them. This CDR3 has 14 residues. Per germline, CDR1 ENHRY and CDR2 SYGVKD. DNA for the CDR3: TGTGCCATCAGTTTAGACAGGTCCTCCTACGAGCAGTACTTC. As protein: CAISLDRSSYEQYF.

The V call is TRBV18, the J call TRBJ1-4; D gene ambiguous. The germline V and J ends were trimmed by 3 bases and 0 bases, with 17 bases remaining between them. The length of the CDR3 is 18 residues. Germline values: CDR1 KGHSH, CDR2 LQKENI. In DNA, the CDR3 is TGTGCCAGCTCACCGGGTGCGGGGAACGGGGCAACTAATGAAAAACTGTTTTTT. This sequence encodes CASSPGAGNGATNEKLFF.

The rearrangement uses TRBV5-4 and TRBJ1-4; 9 bases match TRBD1. J was trimmed by 7 bases and V by 4 bases; bases with no gene match: 5. CDR1 is SGHNT, CDR2 YYREEE, per germline (reference sequence). This CDR3 spans 14 amino acids. The CDR3 spells CASSPDRGAEKLFF. In nucleotides, the CDR3 is TGTGCCAGCAGCCCAGACAGGGGGGCTGAAAAACTGTTTTTT.